The 23 T cell receptor beta chains listed next were all sequenced from one sample in a study of control samples from healthy donors and cancer patients. Measured with immunoSEQ multiplex PCR; TCRdb has only the in-frame clones, and not every one. The profile covers just over 50,000 clones, with roughly 86% appearing a single time and almost 40% taken by the ten largest. The sample consisted of PBMCs. Receptor source: a man in his forties or fifties with head and neck cancer.

The chain uses TRBV18 and TRBJ2-1; possible D gene TRBD1, 11 bases. Trimming took off 4 bases at V and 14 bases at J, with 33 bases between the two ends. The CDR3 runs 18 residues. Germline-derived CDR1 and CDR2 are KGHSH and LQKENI. DNA of the CDR3: TGTGCCAGCTCACTGAACAGGACAGGGGGCGTACCTAGCGGGAGTGAGTTCTTC. It encodes CASSLNRTGGVPSGSEFF.

V usage is TRBV11-3 and J usage is TRBJ1-1; D remains unclear. The CDR3 runs 14 residues. V lost 6 bases and J 1 base, leaving 12 bases between the germline ends. The germline V gene encodes CDR1 SGHNT and CDR2 YENEEA. CDR3 loop: CASRKGGPNTEAFF. CDR3 coding DNA: TGTGCCAGCAGGAAGGGAGGTCCGAACACTGAAGCTTTCTTT.

The chain combines TRBV9 with TRBJ2-2; a weak D match, TRBD1 (6 bases). The germline V gene has CDR1 SGDLS and CDR2 YYNGEE. The CDR3 is made up of 16 amino acids. V lost 4 bases and J 9 bases, leaving 22 bases between the germline ends. CDR3 coding DNA: TGTGCCAGCAGCCCCACACGTTGGGCAGGGGATTGGGAGCTGTTTTTT. Its translation: CASSPTRWAGDWELFF.

The chain joins TRBV27 to TRBJ2-2; TRBD1 aligns across 7 bases. This CDR3 is built from 13 residues. Trimming took 7 bases from V and 6 from J; bases not matched to a gene: 5. Looked up from germline, CDR1 is MNHEY and CDR2 is SMNVEV (reference sequence). This CDR3 is CASKGGWAGELFF. DNA of the CDR3: TGTGCCAGCAAAGGGGGCTGGGCCGGGGAGCTGTTTTTT.

This clone was recorded only once. The rearrangement links TRBV19 to TRBJ2-7, with 12 nucleotides matching TRBD1. Germline V gene lookup returns CDR1 LNHDA and CDR2 SQIVND (reference sequence). The CDR3 loop spans 15 amino acids. V was clipped by 6 bases and J by 5 bases; unmatched bases: 8. CDR3 nucleotide sequence: TGTGCCAGTAGGACCGGGACAGGGGGCGACCACGAGCAGTACTTC. As protein: CASRTGTGGDHEQYF.

V is TRBV19 and J is TRBJ1-2; the match to TRBD1 covers 8 bases. The junction had 5 bases not matched to a gene; V was cut back by 6 bases and J by 2 bases. The CDR3 sequence is 14 residues long. In germline, CDR1 is LNHDA, CDR2 SQIVND (reference sequence). CDR3 coding DNA: TGTGCCAGTAGCTTCCGGACAGGGAACTATGGCTACACCTTC. Protein: CASSFRTGNYGYTF.

Regarding this clone: Other DNA sequences of this sample code for an identical CDR3. The chain employs TRBV5-1 and TRBJ1-1; D is unclear. The ends were cut back, 0 bases at V and 5 bases at J, with 2 bases in the middle. Germline V lookup: CDR1 SGHRS, CDR2 YFSETQ. This CDR3 has 11 amino acids. CDR3 amino acids: CASSLGTEAFF. In DNA, the CDR3 is TGCGCCAGCAGCTTGGGGACTGAAGCTTTCTTT.

A single count supports this clone. The V and J genes are TRBV15 and TRBJ2-3; unclear D gene. The CDR3 is 14 residues long. Deletions cut 2 bases from V and 1 base from J, with 7 bases between. From germline, CDR1 is LNHNV and CDR2 YYDKDF (reference sequence). The CDR3 nucleotides are TGTGCCACCAGCAGAATACTGGGCACAGATACGCAGTATTTT. This sequence encodes CATSRILGTDTQYF.

This clone has just one count. The rearrangement links TRBV28 to TRBJ2-4, with 10 bases fitting TRBD1. Germline V gene sequence: CDR1 MDHEN, CDR2 SYDVKM. The ends lost 10 bases at V and 1 base at J; junction bases unmatched: 10. The CDR3 loop spans 16 amino acids. CDR3 residues: CATFRRTGGAKNIQYF. In DNA, the CDR3 is TGTGCCACCTTTAGACGGACAGGGGGGGCCAAAAACATTCAGTACTTC.

This clone was recorded only once. This chain links TRBV7-9 with TRBJ2-7, with 9 nucleotides matching TRBD1. The CDR3 has 15 amino acids. CDR1 and CDR2 from the germline V gene are SEHNR and FQNEAQ (reference sequence). The ends lost 2 bases at V and 4 bases at J; junction bases unmatched: 6. Here the CDR3 DNA reads TGTGCCAGCAGCTTATACAGGGGGCGCGGGTACGAGCAGTACTTC. Translated, it gives CASSLYRGRGYEQYF.

CDR3 region: CASNLQGSGELFF. CDR3 nucleotide sequence: TGTGCCAGCAATCTACAGGGGTCCGGGGAGCTGTTTTTT. The chain has TRBV28 and TRBJ2-2; 7 bases are shared with TRBD1. CDR1 and CDR2 from the germline V gene are MDHEN and SYDVKM. Germline trimming cut 7 bases from V and 6 bases from J; bases unmatched to any gene: 5. The CDR3 covers 13 residues. Based on the CDR3 plus reference TRBV28 and TRBJ2-2, the full variable domain is DVKVTQSSRYLVKRTGEKVFLECVQDMDHENMFWYRQDPGLGLRLIYFSYDVKMKEKGDIPEGYSVSREKKERFSLILESASTNQTSMYLCASNLQGSGELFFGEGSRLTVL.

This clone was seen a single time. This sequence joins TRBV7-8 and TRBJ2-1; 10 bases map to TRBD2. This CDR3 is built from 15 residues. V shed 5 bases and J 10 bases; nucleotides not matched to a gene: 11. CDR1 and CDR2 from the germline V gene are SGHVS and FQNEAQ. The CDR3 DNA is TGTGCCAGCAGCCGGCAGAGTAGCGGGGGGTCGGAGCAGTTCTTC. It encodes CASSRQSSGGSEQFF.

This chain links TRBV7-8 with TRBJ2-5; 8 bases match TRBD2. Unmatched junction bases numbered 12, after V lost 5 bases and J lost 4 bases. Germline CDR1 and CDR2: SGHVS and FQNEAQ. The CDR3 spans 16 residues. The CDR3 loop is CASSRLSGGSRETQYF. The DNA of the CDR3 is TGTGCCAGCAGCCGACTAAGCGGGGGTTCTAGAGAGACCCAGTACTTC.

This chain uses TRBV5-1 with TRBJ1-5; 7 bases line up with TRBD1. This CDR3 is built from 15 residues. Germline CDR1 SGHRS, CDR2 YFSETQ. V was clipped by 4 bases and J by 5 bases; unmatched bases: 9. This chain's CDR3 is CASSPGTEGYQPQHF. The DNA for the CDR3 is TGCGCCAGCAGCCCCGGGACAGAGGGTTATCAGCCCCAGCATTTT.

Regarding this clone: At one of its ends the junction is not consistent with the germline gene, which may arise from a read error. The J gene is TRBJ2-7, the V gene TRBV11-2, with D possibly being TRBD1 (5 bases). The CDR3 is 15 amino acids. Germline V gene data show CDR1 as SGHAT and CDR2 as FQNNGV. The CDR3, as DNA: TGTGCCAGCAGTTCCCTCGGACAAAAAACCTACGGGCAGTACTTC. It codes for CASSSLGQKTYGQYF. The variable domain in full, completed from reference TRBV11-2 and TRBJ2-7, reads EAGVAQSPRYKIIEKRQSVAFWCNPISGHATLYWYQQILGQGPKLLIQFQNNGVVDDSQLPKDRFSAERLKGVDSTLKIQPAKLEDSAVYLCASSSLGQKTYGQYFGPGTRLTVT.

This chain joins TRBV14 and TRBJ2-4, with D possibly being TRBD2 (5 bases). Trimming took 1 base from V and 5 from J, leaving 6 bases between them. This CDR3 is 13 amino acids long. Germline V lookup: CDR1 SGHDN, CDR2 FVKESK. CDR3 in DNA: TGTGCCAGCAGCCAAGGAGCGGAAAACATTCAGTACTTC. Amino acid sequence: CASSQGAENIQYF.

The chain recombines TRBV10-3 with TRBJ2-5, with a weak D call TRBD1 (6 bases). The germline V and J ends were trimmed by 2 bases and 5 bases, with 9 bases remaining between them. Germline V gene data show CDR1 as ENHRY and CDR2 as SYGVKD. CDR3 length: 13 amino acids. CDR3 in DNA: TGTGCCATCAGTGAGGCAGGGGAGGAGACCCAGTACTTC. It specifies CAISEAGEETQYF.

The V gene is TRBV30, the J gene TRBJ1-2, with 7 bases identical to TRBD1. This CDR3 is 15 amino acids long. J gave up 8 bases and V 0 bases, and 12 bases lay outside the gene matches. The germline gives CDR1 GTSNPN, CDR2 SVGIG (reference sequence). DNA for the CDR3: TGTGCCTGGAGTGTAAGGGACAGTACGCCTAAGGGCTACACCTTC. Translated, it gives CAWSVRDSTPKGYTF.

The V call is TRBV6-1, the J call TRBJ1-1; no definite D call. Trimming removed 1 base at V and 1 base at J, with 10 bases between. The CDR3 runs to 15 residues. Germline assignment: CDR1 MNHNS and CDR2 SASEGT. CDR3 amino acids: CASSEVIGRNTEAFF. The CDR3 DNA is TGTGCCAGCAGTGAAGTTATCGGGCGGAACACTGAAGCTTTCTTT.

This chain connects TRBV24-1 to TRBJ2-3; D is unresolved. The CDR3 loop spans 14 amino acids. CDR1 is KGHDR, CDR2 SFDVKD, per germline. Trimming removed 6 bases from V and 1 base from J, with 10 bases in between. CDR3 nucleotide sequence: TGTGCCACCAGTCACAGTGGGGGCACAGATACGCAGTATTTT. This codes for CATSHSGGTDTQYF.

This clone occurred once. This rearrangement joins TRBV27 to TRBJ2-4, with D possibly matching TRBD1 (5 bases). The CDR3 spans 16 residues. Germline lookup yields CDR1 MNHEY and CDR2 SMNVEV (reference sequence). The V and J ends lost 8 bases and 2 bases respectively, with 19 bases between them. CDR3 nucleotides: TGTGCCAGCGCTGCAGGGTTCTTGGTGTCCAAAAACATTCAGTACTTC. It codes for CASAAGFLVSKNIQYF.

In DNA form, the CDR3 reads TGTGCCAGCAGCTCCCAACAGGGGCGGGAGACCCAGTACTTC. Its protein product is CASSSQQGRETQYF. The chain links TRBV7-2 to TRBJ2-5, with 7 bases aligning to TRBD1. With V trimmed by 4 bases and J by 5 bases, 7 bases remained unmatched. The CDR3 sequence is 14 residues long. CDR1 and CDR2 from the germline V gene are SGHTA and FQGNSA.

The gene calls are TRBV7-9 and TRBJ2-7; TRBD1 or TRBD2 may be the D gene (5 bases each). V shed 6 bases and J shed 5 bases, with 17 bases lying between them. Germline V CDR1 and CDR2: SEHNR, FQNEAQ (reference sequence). There are 14 residues in the CDR3. The CDR3 DNA follows: TGTGCCAGCAGACGTGGGGGTGGTGATAACGAGCAGTACTTC. This sequence encodes CASRRGGGDNEQYF.